Included here is one T cell receptor beta chain sequence, with context. Its antigen remains unidentified. The sample comes from a study of beta chain features in type 1 diabetes. Study-level information: Regarding age, gender and cell yields, patients proved similar to healthy donors. All of the samples together had approximately 100,000,000 sorted cells examined.

Findings of the study overall: A potential PCR bias toward shorter templates would be equal in patient and control samples. More deletions and fewer insertions at VDJ junctions were found in patients with type 1 diabetes.

V shed 5 bases and J shed 0 bases, with 14 bases lying between them. CDR3 length equals 15 residues. The germline V gene has CDR1 SGHRS and CDR2 YFSETQ. As every portion of the isolated RNA was reverse transcribed, the sequencing read expressed TCRB transcripts. The table came from immunoSEQ multiplex PCR; TCRdb's copy has only in-frame clones and leaves some out. The sample consists of approximately 250,000 clones, 9.6% of them appearing once. The chain links TRBV5-1 to TRBJ2-5; D perhaps matches TRBD1 (6 bases). This TCR was sampled from a woman aged 18-29 years in good health. The sequencing sample was made of naive CD4+ T cells from blood. The CDR3 nucleotides read TGCGCCAGCAGTCCGGACAGAGCGTACCAAGAGACCCAGTACTTC. It is translated as CASSPDRAYQETQYF.